This is a list of T cell receptor beta chains from one sample in a study of blood T cell repertoires in COVID-19. TCRdb keeps only in-frame clones here, not all; method: immunoSEQ multiplex PCR. The sample includes 94,000 or so clones, 84% of them seen just once. Sequences were obtained from peripheral blood. The receptors come from a man aged 55-75 years with acute or convalescent COVID-19. The CDR3 runs from the conserved cysteine through the conserved F or W. D genes are given only for firm matches. A row's size may be missing; if present it is once, few, many or a size class.

cdr3_aa cdr3_nt clone_size j_call v_call d_call
CASSLYQGAAEAFF TGTGCCAGCAGTCTATACCAGGGGGCTGCTGAAGCTTTCTTT few TRBJ1-1 TRBV6-2/TRBV6-3 TRBD1
CASSIREGRHEQFF TGTGCCAGTAGTATCCGGGAGGGTCGACATGAGCAGTTCTTC NA TRBJ2-1 TRBV19 TRBD2
CASSDGSGGAWNEQFF TGTGCCAGCAGTGACGGTAGCGGGGGGGCCTGGAATGAGCAGTTCTTC NA TRBJ2-1 TRBV25-1 TRBD2
CASSGDGSTDTQYF TGCGCCAGCAGCGGAGACGGTAGCACAGATACGCAGTATTTT NA TRBJ2-3 TRBV5-1 NA
CASSPGQGSRDTEAFF TGTGCCAGCTCACCTGGGCAGGGTAGTCGGGACACTGAAGCTTTCTTT NA TRBJ1-1 TRBV18 NA
CASSTQGLTNTGELFF TGTGCCAGTAGCACCCAGGGGCTTACGAACACCGGGGAGCTGTTTTTT NA TRBJ2-2 TRBV19 NA
CASSLARGRGLNEQFF TGCGCCAGCAGCTTGGCCAGGGGGCGCGGTTTGAATGAGCAGTTCTTC NA TRBJ2-1 TRBV5-1 TRBD1
CASSLGTSGGQYNEQFF TGTGCCAGCAGCTTGGGGACTAGCGGGGGACAATACAATGAGCAGTTCTTC NA TRBJ2-1 TRBV5-5 TRBD2
CASSQQASGNTIYF TGTGCCAGCAGTCAACAGGCCTCTGGAAACACCATATATTTT NA TRBJ1-3 TRBV28 NA
CASSFYRGAGIGEAFF TGTGCCAGCAGCTTTTACCGCGGGGCCGGGATTGGGGAAGCTTTCTTT NA TRBJ1-1 TRBV7-9 NA
CASSLVTANYGYTF TGTGCCAGCAGCTTAGTCACGGCTAACTATGGCTACACCTTC NA TRBJ1-2 TRBV7-9 NA
CASRALQGGNTEAFF TGTGCCAGCAGGGCACTACAGGGGGGCAACACTGAAGCTTTCTTT NA TRBJ1-1 TRBV2 TRBD1
CATSRGTGSNQPQHF TGTGCCACCAGCAGAGGGACAGGGAGCAATCAGCCCCAGCATTTT NA TRBJ1-5 TRBV15 TRBD1
CASSPIVSNTGELFF TGTGCCAGTAGTCCTATAGTGTCGAACACCGGGGAGCTGTTTTTT once TRBJ2-2 TRBV19 NA
CASSSAVGAYGYTF TGCGCCAGCAGCTCTGCGGTTGGAGCTTATGGCTACACCTTC NA TRBJ1-2 TRBV5-1 NA
CASKRDSWEFF TGTGCCAGCAAGCGGGACTCTTGGGAGTTCTTC NA TRBJ2-1 TRBV5-6 TRBD2
CASSRGDISSGNTIYF TGCGCCAGCAGCCGGGGTGACATCTCCTCTGGAAACACCATATATTTT NA TRBJ1-3 TRBV5-1 NA
CASTSGASGNTIYF TGTGCCAGTACCTCAGGGGCGTCTGGAAACACCATATATTTT NA TRBJ1-3 TRBV19 NA
CASSDSGTAKNTIYF TGTGCCAGCAGTGACTCCGGGACAGCAAAAAACACCATATATTTT few TRBJ1-3 TRBV6-5 TRBD1
CASSYSRVGSGELFF TGTGCCAGCAGTTACTCGCGGGTGGGGTCCGGGGAGCTGTTTTTT few TRBJ2-2 TRBV6-2/TRBV6-3 NA
CASSQGETGDATNEKLFF TGCGCCAGCAGCCAAGGGGAGACAGGGGATGCAACTAATGAAAAACTGTTTTTT NA TRBJ1-4 TRBV4-1 TRBD1
CASSSMTGEAGELFF TGTGCCAGCAGCTCGATGACAGGGGAGGCCGGGGAGCTGTTTTTT NA TRBJ2-2 TRBV5-6 TRBD1
CASSVEDRGGQPQHF TGTGCCAGCAGCGTGGAGGACAGGGGAGGTCAGCCCCAGCATTTT NA TRBJ1-5 TRBV5-5 TRBD1
CASSYSGANTDTQYF TGTGCCAGCAGTTACTCAGGAGCTAACACAGATACGCAGTATTTT NA TRBJ2-3 TRBV6-6 NA
CSATGNEQFF TGCAGTGCTACAGGAAATGAGCAGTTCTTC NA TRBJ2-1 TRBV20-1 NA
CASSPILNQPQHF TGTGCCAGCTCACCAATCCTCAATCAGCCCCAGCATTTT NA TRBJ1-5 TRBV18 NA
CASSLNRVLGYTF TGTGCCAGCAGCCTCAACAGGGTATTAGGCTACACCTTC NA TRBJ1-2 TRBV28 NA
CASMPTTANSPLHF TGTGCCAGCATGCCAACGACAGCAAATTCACCCCTCCACTTT NA TRBJ1-6 TRBV6-6 NA
CASTALEGAGELFF TGTGCCAGCACCGCGTTGGAGGGTGCCGGGGAGCTGTTTTTT few TRBJ2-2 TRBV3-1/TRBV3-2 NA
CASRGLGNSRETQYF TGTGCCAGCAGGGGACTGGGAAACAGCCGAGAGACCCAGTACTTC few TRBJ2-5 TRBV6-6 NA
CASSIETGINQPQHF TGTGCCAGTAGTATAGAGACGGGGATCAATCAGCCCCAGCATTTT NA TRBJ1-5 TRBV19 NA
CAWSRGKGGSTNYGYTF TGTGCCTGGAGTAGGGGGAAGGGGGGGTCTACTAACTATGGCTACACCTTC NA TRBJ1-2 TRBV30 NA
CASSYLRENEAFF TGTGCCAGCAGTTACTTGAGGGAGAATGAAGCTTTCTTT NA TRBJ1-1 TRBV6-6 NA
CASSYLTEAFF TGTGCCAGCAGTTACCTGACTGAAGCTTTCTTT NA TRBJ1-1 TRBV6-6 NA
CASSSTSGRYNEQFF TGCGCCAGCAGCTCTACTAGCGGGCGGTACAATGAGCAGTTCTTC NA TRBJ2-1 TRBV5-1 TRBD2
CASIRQGKEAFF TGTGCCAGCATCAGACAGGGGAAAGAAGCTTTCTTT NA TRBJ1-1 TRBV6-5 TRBD1
CASSRDRGRTPEAFF TGTGCCAGCAGCCGGGACAGGGGGCGTACCCCTGAAGCTTTCTTT few TRBJ1-1 TRBV5-6 TRBD1
CASSPGTQQMNTEAFF TGCGCCAGCAGCCCCGGGACACAACAAATGAACACTGAAGCTTTCTTT NA TRBJ1-1 TRBV5-1 NA
CASSSRDGTFSGNTIYF TGTGCCAGCAGCTCGCGGGACGGGACGTTCTCTGGAAACACCATATATTTT NA TRBJ1-3 TRBV5-4 NA
CASSLGGTSSGNTIYF TGCGCCAGCAGCTTGGGGGGGACTTCCTCTGGAAACACCATATATTTT NA TRBJ1-3 TRBV5-1 NA
CASSSGTGNYGYTF TGTGCCAGCAGCTCCGGGACAGGGAACTATGGCTACACCTTC NA TRBJ1-2 TRBV5-5 TRBD1
CASSSNGAGARTDTQYF TGTGCCAGCAGCTCCAACGGAGCGGGTGCCCGCACAGATACGCAGTATTTT NA TRBJ2-3 TRBV11-3 NA
CASSRPWDRVQHEQFF TGTGCCAGCAGTCGGCCCTGGGACAGGGTGCAACATGAGCAGTTCTTC NA TRBJ2-1 TRBV28 TRBD1
CASEPGGRTGELFF TGTGCCAGCGAGCCAGGGGGTAGAACCGGGGAGCTGTTTTTT NA TRBJ2-2 TRBV7-8 TRBD1
CASSIGPLAFF TGTGCCAGCAGTATTGGCCCCTTAGCTTTCTTT once TRBJ1-1 TRBV6-5 NA
CASSMDSWDGYTF TGTGCCAGCAGCATGGACAGCTGGGATGGCTACACCTTC NA TRBJ1-2 TRBV5-6 NA
CATTTGGNYGYTF TGTGCCACTACAACAGGGGGTAACTATGGCTACACCTTC few TRBJ1-2 TRBV28 TRBD1
CASSQFFGTASYEQYF TGCGCCAGCAGCCAATTTTTCGGGACAGCATCCTACGAGCAGTACTTC NA TRBJ2-7 TRBV4-3 TRBD1
CASSWGYSNQPQHF TGTGCCAGTAGTTGGGGCTATAGCAATCAGCCCCAGCATTTT once TRBJ1-5 TRBV19 NA
CASSRSLSGGYTF TGTGCCAGCAGCCGCAGCCTCTCGGGTGGCTACACCTTC NA TRBJ1-2 TRBV3-1/TRBV3-2 NA
CASSSNKLAGGSETQYF TGTGCCAGCAGCTCCAATAAACTAGCGGGGGGCTCGGAGACCCAGTACTTC once TRBJ2-5 TRBV7-9 TRBD2
CASSLGLDYGYTF TGCGCCAGCAGCTTGGGACTGGACTATGGCTACACCTTC NA TRBJ1-2 TRBV5-1 NA
CASSMFGQGEKLFF TGTGCCAGTAGTATGTTTGGACAGGGGGAAAAACTGTTTTTT NA TRBJ1-4 TRBV19 TRBD1
CASSASPYSGGPRPYNEQFF TGTGCCAGCAGCGCCTCCCCGTATAGCGGGGGGCCTCGCCCCTACAATGAGCAGTTCTTC NA TRBJ2-1 TRBV9 TRBD2